Listed below are T cell receptor beta chains from one sample, sequenced in a study of Graves' ophthalmopathy and Graves' hyperthyroidism. TCRdb re-analysed the multiplex PCR reads in MiXCR, keeping a single row per CDR3 protein. The sample lists around 670,000 distinct CDR3 sequences, roughly 40% seen once, with 44% in the top ten. The material sequenced was peripheral blood. These receptors were taken from an adult man with Graves' ophthalmopathy. CDR3s include the opening cysteine and the closing phenylalanine or tryptophan. D genes are given only for firm matches. Part of the rows lack a size; the others show once, few, many or a class for expanded clones.

TRBD1	TRBV20-1	.	TRBJ1-4	CSAVTGTGIEKLFF	TGCAGTGCCGTAACCGGGACAGGGATTGAAAAACTGTTTTTT
.	TRBV20-1	few	TRBJ1-3	CSARAHMGSGNTIYF	TGCAGTGCTAGGGCCCATATGGGTTCTGGAAACACCATATATTTT
TRBD1	TRBV7-9	few	TRBJ2-2	CASSSWTGSGGELFF	TGTGCCAGCAGCTCGTGGACAGGGTCCGGCGGGGAGCTGTTTTTT
.	TRBV25-1	.	TRBJ1-2	CASSPGPGPNYGYTF	TGTGCCAGCTCACCAGGGCCGGGACCTAACTATGGCTACACCTTC
.	TRBV19	.	TRBJ1-1	CASSRASISGTEAFF	TGTGCCAGTAGTAGGGCCAGTATCTCCGGCACTGAAGCTTTCTTT
.	TRBV5-5	few	TRBJ1-1	CASSLHGPTGEAFF	TGTGCCAGCAGCTTGCACGGGCCTACGGGTGAAGCTTTCTTT
TRBD1	TRBV20-1	many	TRBJ1-5	CSASGTGNQPQHF	TGCAGTGCTTCTGGGACAGGCAATCAGCCCCAGCATTTT
TRBD1	TRBV2	many	TRBJ2-2	CASSRDRGRTGELFF	TGTGCCAGCAGTAGGGACAGGGGGAGAACCGGGGAGCTGTTTTTT
.	TRBV10-3	.	TRBJ1-3	CAISPRVTYTIYF	TGTGCCATCAGTCCTCGAGTCACGTACACCATATATTTT
.	TRBV20-1	.	TRBJ2-7	CSARDLGRVPYEQYF	TGCAGTGCTAGAGATCTTGGCAGGGTCCCCTACGAGCAGTACTTC
.	TRBV20-1	few	TRBJ1-5	CSAIRSNSGQPQHF	TGCAGTGCTATCCGAAGCAACTCGGGTCAGCCCCAGCATTTT
TRBD1	TRBV24-1	few	TRBJ2-7	CATSDSKRGQGSSYEQYF	TGTGCCACCAGTGATTCCAAGAGGGGACAGGGAAGCTCCTACGAGCAGTACTTC
.	TRBV12-3/TRBV12-4	few	TRBJ1-2	CASSVTGFDTF	TGTGCCAGCAGTGTTACAGGGTTCGACACCTTC
.	TRBV25-1	.	TRBJ1-2	CASSLEPENGYTF	TGTGCCAGCAGCCTCGAACCTGAGAATGGCTACACCTTC
TRBD1	TRBV15	many	TRBJ2-5	CATSPTGGPVTQYF	TGTGCCACCAGCCCAACAGGGGGTCCGGTGACCCAGTACTTC
.	TRBV25-1	.	TRBJ2-2	CASSFGGSSNTGELFF	TGTGCCAGCAGTTTTGGCGGGTCCTCGAACACCGGGGAGCTGTTTTTT
TRBD2	TRBV12-3/TRBV12-4	.	TRBJ2-5	CASSLALVVAGVRETQYF	TGTGCCAGCAGTTTAGCGTTGGTAGTAGCGGGAGTTCGAGAGACCCAGTACTTC
TRBD1	TRBV29-1	.	TRBJ1-2	CSGRQGRRDGYTF	TGCAGCGGCAGACAGGGGAGACGGGATGGCTACACCTTC